One sample yielded the 11 T cell receptor beta chains listed below, sequenced in a study of human T cells and chemical hapten exposure (dated by TCRdb to about 2021). Libraries came from RACE. This sample was sequenced with a NextSeq 500. TCRdb reworked the public reads: Q25 trimming with fastp, MiXCR clone assembly, productive beta chains retained. Entries are consolidated by CDR3 protein sequence, retaining the most common genes and DNA. The table for this sample lists over 100,000 distinct CDR3 sequences; around 10% of them were counted only once. The ten most abundant clones make up around 2.2% of the sample. Per the publication, the time point label means: patch test 3, about 24 weeks after DPC sensitization. The sample's treatment or condition label, in plain terms: therapeutic diphenylcyclopropenone sensitization with weekly scalp DPC. The material sequenced was whole blood, taken in connection with sensitization to the hapten diphenylcyclopropenone (DPC). The receptors derive from a woman in her forties or fifties with alopecia areata. Some clones in this sample may be carry-over from other donors' samples.

This clonotype was picked up a small number of times. V and J are TRBV6-6 and TRBJ1-4; 8 nucleotides align to TRBD1. The CDR3 extends over 16 amino acids. Germline lookup yields CDR1 MNHNY and CDR2 SVGAGI (reference sequence). The V gene end was trimmed by 8 bases and the J gene end by 10 bases; junction bases not matched to a gene: 18. The CDR3 DNA reads as TGTGCCAGCGCCCAAATCACCGGGACAGGAGACGGAAAACTGTTTTTT. Translated: CASAQITGTGDGKLFF.

This chain uses TRBV4-3 with TRBJ2-7, with 9 bases aligning to TRBD2. The CDR3 consists of 15 residues. J lost 3 bases, V lost 3 bases, and 6 bases had no gene match. From germline, CDR1 is LGHNA and CDR2 YSLEER. CDR3 nucleotides: TGCGCCAGCAGCCAGAGTCTAGCGGGAAACTACGAGCAGTACTTC. Its translation is CASSQSLAGNYEQYF.

The sample holds many counts of this clonotype. This sequence joins TRBV5-1 and TRBJ1-1; maybe TRBD1 (6 bases). CDR1 is SGHRS and CDR2 is YFSETQ in the germline V gene. The CDR3 covers 13 residues. V lost 3 bases, J lost 8 bases, and 14 bases lay in between. The CDR3 DNA reads TGCGCCAGCAGCTCAGGGGTTTCCTGGGAAGCTTTCTTT. It encodes CASSSGVSWEAFF.

This clonotype turned up a few times. CDR3 DNA sequence: TGTGCCAGCAGCCCTACCGACAGCAATAATTCACCCCTCCACTTT. Encoded protein: CASSPTDSNNSPLHF. V and J are TRBV3-1 and TRBJ1-6; perhaps TRBD1 as D (5 bases). The CDR3 runs to 15 residues. V was cut by 4 bases and J by 5 bases, with 12 bases left in between. The germline CDR1 and CDR2 sequences are LGHDT and YNNKEL (reference sequence).

This clonotype was observed at least ten times. This chain joins TRBV6-5 and TRBJ2-5; the match to TRBD1 covers 11 bases. V lost 5 bases, J lost 7 bases, and 6 bases stayed unmatched. From germline, CDR1 is MNHEY and CDR2 SVGAGI. CDR3 size: 14 residues. The CDR3 is CASSIRGQGGTQYF. CDR3 coding DNA: TGTGCCAGCAGTATTCGGGGACAGGGGGGGACCCAGTACTTC.

This sequence joins TRBV5-1 and TRBJ1-2; D gene unclear. The length of the CDR3 is 14 residues. Germline lookup yields CDR1 SGHRS and CDR2 YFSETQ. Trimming shortened V by 4 bases and J by 1 base, and 11 bases separated the two germline ends. CDR3 coding DNA: TGCGCCAGCAGCCCAGACCGACTTAACTATGGCTACACCTTC. As protein: CASSPDRLNYGYTF.

This clonotype was seen a few times. V usage is TRBV7-2 and J usage is TRBJ1-2; 7 bases line up with TRBD1. CDR1 and CDR2 from the germline V gene are SGHTA and FQGNSA. With V trimmed by 5 bases and J by 4 bases, 7 bases remained unmatched. The CDR3 sequence is 14 residues long. The CDR3 sequence is CASSLPGQLYGYTF. In DNA form, the CDR3 reads TGTGCCAGCAGCCTTCCGGGACAGCTCTATGGCTACACCTTC.

This clonotype was detected only a few times. This sequence joins TRBV12-3 or TRBV12-4 and TRBJ1-2; D is uncertain. This CDR3 has 13 amino acids. The V gene lost 5 bases and the J gene lost 8 bases, with 15 bases spanning the gap. CDR3 loop: CASSTGSLAGYTF. The DNA for the CDR3 is TGTGCCAGCAGTACCGGCAGCTTGGCCGGCTACACCTTC.

In its sample, this clonotype was seen a few times. This chain links TRBV9 with TRBJ2-2; 11 bases match TRBD2. The CDR3 length is 17 residues. V lost 4 bases to trimming and J lost 4 bases; unmatched junction nucleotides: 9. Germline-derived CDR1 and CDR2 are SGDLS and YYNGEE. The CDR3 protein is CASSLASGRSITGELFF. DNA of the CDR3: TGTGCCAGCAGCCTCGCTAGCGGGAGGTCTATCACCGGGGAGCTGTTTTTT.

This chain joins TRBV5-5 and TRBJ2-5, with TRBD1 matching 7 bases. Unmatched junction bases numbered 10, after V lost 1 base and J lost 4 bases. The length of the CDR3 is 16 residues. Germline CDR1 and CDR2: SGHKS and YYEKEE (reference sequence). The CDR3 DNA reads TGTGCCAGCAGCTTGAAGGGGGCAGGGGGTTTAGAGACCCAGTACTTC. This gives the protein CASSLKGAGGLETQYF. Drawing the rest from reference TRBV5-5 and TRBJ2-5, the complete variable domain is DAGVTQSPTHLIKTRGQQVTLRCSPISGHKSVSWYQQVLGQGPQFIFQYYEKEERGRGNFPDRFSARQFPNYSSELNVNALLLGDSALYLCASSLKGAGGLETQYFGPGTRLLVL.

The V and J genes are TRBV28 and TRBJ2-7; D uncertain. Trimming cost V 5 bases and J 0 bases, with 11 bases left between them. CDR1 and CDR2 (germline): MDHEN, SYDVKM. This CDR3 comprises 14 residues. The CDR3 region has the DNA TGTGCCAGCAGTCCCATACGTCTCTCCTACGAGCAGTACTTC. Translated: CASSPIRLSYEQYF.